The following is a T cell receptor beta chain sequence with its context. This clonotype was recorded many times. Its antigen target is currently unknown. Base qualities are not provided; no much larger clone lies one nucleotide away. From cysteine to phenylalanine, the CDR3 is 13 amino acids long. Of all the DNA, just the CDR3 is kept, 39 bases in frame from base 1. Trimming removed 5 bases from V and 4 bases from J; the gene matches leave 4 bases unexplained. The germline V gene (reference sequence) gives CDR1 as SEHNR and CDR2 as FQNEAQ. PBMCs were isolated by Ficoll-Paque density gradient centrifugation. Instrument used: Illumina NovaSeq 6000. TCRalpha and TCRbeta cDNA libraries were constructed by 5'RACE with constant-segment primers, with sample barcodes and unique molecular identifiers being introduced. RNA was extracted from every sample with Trizol reagent. Amplification of the libraries took two PCR steps, and the second step added a second sample barcode plus Illumina TruSeq adapters. The libraries were sequenced on an Illumina NovaSeq using 2 x 150 bp paired-end reads. In the source study's methods: With migec v1.2.7, reads were demultiplexed and then collapsed into UMI-guided consensus sequences. Using mixcr v2.1.11, UMI consensuses were aligned to TRA and TRB V and J templates and then assembled into clonotypes. Expanded or contracted clonotypes were those called significant by both edgeR and NoisET, with noise models trained on biological replicates. edgeR calls used a false discovery rate-adjusted p below 0.01 and a log2 fold-change threshold of 1. PCA with hierarchical clustering of max-normalized trajectories of the 1000 most abundant clonotypes was used as exploratory dynamics analysis. Separately sequenced CD4+ and CD8+ repertoires were used to assign a CD4 or CD8 phenotype to each responding clone. Clones were called with MiXCR by TCRdb after fastp trimmed the public reads at Q25, and only in-frame beta chains were retained. Each CDR3 protein appears once, grouped with its most common genes and DNA. None of the V and J calls come from the authors' own analysis; TCRdb made them. In all, the sample holds hundreds of thousands of distinct CDR3 sequences, and about 20% of those were seen once. Roughly 21% of the sample is taken by the ten largest.

The data were obtained in a study of T-cell memory formation after mild COVID-19 (dated by TCRdb to the early 2020s). With regard to the full study: TCR sequence clusters from the two donors were found to be largely donor specific. In a couple of donors, T-cell clones that expanded and contracted after mild COVID-19 were tracked by sequencing TCRalpha and TCRbeta repertoires over time. The cohort was made up of two young adult volunteers, one female and one male, who were previously healthy.

Study-wide findings and limitations: Balanced CD4/CD8 phenotypes were observed for clones contracting from day 15 to 85, whereas a bias towards CD4+ was observed for a second wave of clones expanding from day 15 to 37. Only a couple of mild cases were covered in the study, and larger cohorts including severe cases with pre-infection samples were considered necessary. Whether the second-wave clones peaking on day 37 were SARS-CoV-2 specific was not confirmed. Some responding clones were detected in pre-infection memory, which suggested that pre-existing cross-reactive memory T cells had joined the SARS-CoV-2 response. Contracting CD4+ clones turned up mainly in the CM and EM memory subsets, whereas EMRA was where CD8+ clones were enriched.

The receptor chain draws on TRBV7-9 and TRBJ1-2; 7 of the junction bases match TRBD1. Sequencing was done on a sample of PBMCs or a T cell subset sorted from them (not recorded which). This receptor was taken from a man aged 18 to 29 who had mild COVID-19 (a few samples of this study predate the infection). The sample titles of this study are shuffled in the database, so cell type and time point are left out; the donor was told from shared clones. Here is the DNA: TGTGCCAGCAGCGAACAGGGGCCCTATGGCTACACCTTC. It specifies CASSEQGPYGYTF.